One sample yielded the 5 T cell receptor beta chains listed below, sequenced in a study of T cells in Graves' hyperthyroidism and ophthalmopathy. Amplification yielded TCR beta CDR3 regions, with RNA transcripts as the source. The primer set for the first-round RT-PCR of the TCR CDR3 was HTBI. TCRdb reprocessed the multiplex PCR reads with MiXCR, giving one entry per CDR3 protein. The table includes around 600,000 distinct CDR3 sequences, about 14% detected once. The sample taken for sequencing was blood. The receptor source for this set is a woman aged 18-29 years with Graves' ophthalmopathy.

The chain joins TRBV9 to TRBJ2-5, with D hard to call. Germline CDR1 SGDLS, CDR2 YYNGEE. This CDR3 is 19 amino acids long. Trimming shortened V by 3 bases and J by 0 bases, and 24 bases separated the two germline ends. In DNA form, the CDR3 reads TGTGCCAGCAGCGGACCCCTTGAGGCCACGAGAGACTACCAAGAGACCCAGTACTTC. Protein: CASSGPLEATRDYQETQYF.

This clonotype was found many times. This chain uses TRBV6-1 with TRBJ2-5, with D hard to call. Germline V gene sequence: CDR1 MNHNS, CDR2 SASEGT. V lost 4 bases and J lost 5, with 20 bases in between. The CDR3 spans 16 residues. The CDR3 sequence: CASSGLPDNPGETQYF. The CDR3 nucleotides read TGTGCCAGCAGTGGATTACCCGACAACCCCGGGGAGACCCAGTACTTC.

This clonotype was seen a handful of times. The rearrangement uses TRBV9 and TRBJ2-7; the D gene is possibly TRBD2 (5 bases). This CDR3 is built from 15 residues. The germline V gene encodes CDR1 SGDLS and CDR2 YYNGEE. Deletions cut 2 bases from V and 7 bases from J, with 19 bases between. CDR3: CASSVDIEPSGEQYF. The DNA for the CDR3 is TGTGCCAGCAGCGTCGATATTGAGCCCTCGGGGGAGCAGTACTTC. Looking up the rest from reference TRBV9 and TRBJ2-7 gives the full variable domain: DSGVTQTPKHLITATGQRVTLRCSPRSGDLSVYWYQQSLDQGLQFLIQYYNGEERAKGNILERFSAQQFPDLHSELNLSSLELGDSALYFCASSVDIEPSGEQYFGPGTRLTVT.

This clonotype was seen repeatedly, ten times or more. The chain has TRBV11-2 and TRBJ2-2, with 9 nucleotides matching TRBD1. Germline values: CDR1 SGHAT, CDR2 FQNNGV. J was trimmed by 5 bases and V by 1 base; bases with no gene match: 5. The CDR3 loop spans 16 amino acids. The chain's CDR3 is CASSLAWGQGTGELFF. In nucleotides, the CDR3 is TGTGCCAGCAGCTTAGCGTGGGGACAGGGAACCGGGGAGCTGTTTTTT.

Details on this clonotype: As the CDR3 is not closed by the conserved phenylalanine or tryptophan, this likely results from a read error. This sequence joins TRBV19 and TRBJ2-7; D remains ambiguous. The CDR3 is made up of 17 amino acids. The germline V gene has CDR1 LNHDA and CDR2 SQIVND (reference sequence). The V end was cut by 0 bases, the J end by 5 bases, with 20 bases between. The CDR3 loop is CASSIDRWIGDPHEQYL. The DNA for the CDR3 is TGTGCCAGTAGTATAGATCGCTGGATTGGGGATCCCCACGAGCAGTACCTC.